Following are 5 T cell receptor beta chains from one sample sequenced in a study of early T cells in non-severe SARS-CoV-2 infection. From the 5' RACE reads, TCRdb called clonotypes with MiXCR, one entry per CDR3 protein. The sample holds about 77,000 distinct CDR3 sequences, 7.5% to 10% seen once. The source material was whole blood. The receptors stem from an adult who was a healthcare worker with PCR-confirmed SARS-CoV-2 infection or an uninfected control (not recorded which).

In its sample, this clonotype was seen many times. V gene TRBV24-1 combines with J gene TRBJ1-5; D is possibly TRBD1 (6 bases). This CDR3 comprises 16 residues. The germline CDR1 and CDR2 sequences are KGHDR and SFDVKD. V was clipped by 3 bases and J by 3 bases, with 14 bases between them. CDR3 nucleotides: TGTGCCACCAGTGATCGGGACACCGGTACCAATCAGCCCCAGCATTTT. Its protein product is CATSDRDTGTNQPQHF.

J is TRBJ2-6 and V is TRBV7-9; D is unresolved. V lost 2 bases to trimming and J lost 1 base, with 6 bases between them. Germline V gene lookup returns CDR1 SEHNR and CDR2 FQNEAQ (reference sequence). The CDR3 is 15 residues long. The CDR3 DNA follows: TGTGCCAGCAGCTTACTCCAGTCTGGGGCCAACGTCCTGACTTTC. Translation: CASSLLQSGANVLTF.

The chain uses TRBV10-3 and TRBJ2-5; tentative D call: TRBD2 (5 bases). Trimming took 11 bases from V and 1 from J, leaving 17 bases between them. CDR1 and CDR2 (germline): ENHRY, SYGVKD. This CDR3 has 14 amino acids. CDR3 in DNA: TGTGCCGCAGCGGAAGGGCCAATCCAAGAGACCCAGTACTTC. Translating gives CAAAEGPIQETQYF.

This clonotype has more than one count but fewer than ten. The CDR3 nucleotides are TGCGCCAGCAGCCCTAGCGGGAGTAACGGGGAGCTGTTTTTT. Translating gives CASSPSGSNGELFF. The genes are TRBV4-1 and TRBJ2-2; 10 positions agree with TRBD2. V trimming: 4 bases; J trimming: 7 bases; junction bases outside the gene matches: 3. CDR1 is MGHRA and CDR2 is YSYEKL in the germline V gene. The CDR3 covers 14 residues.

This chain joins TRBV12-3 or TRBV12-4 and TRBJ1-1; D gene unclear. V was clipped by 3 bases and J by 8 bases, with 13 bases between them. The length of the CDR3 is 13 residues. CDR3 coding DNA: TGTGCCAGCAGTTTTTCTCGGGCGGGGGAAGCTTTCTTT. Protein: CASSFSRAGEAFF.